The rows below give T cell receptor beta chains drawn from one sample of a study of blood T cell repertoires in COVID-19. TCRdb's table, derived via immunoSEQ multiplex PCR, lists solely in-frame clones and lacks some. The sample yields 190,000 or so clones, approximately 94% seen once. Sequencing was performed on peripheral blood. The receptors stem from a man younger than 45 with COVID-19, enrolled during active disease. The CDR3 runs from the conserved cysteine through the conserved F or W. A D gene is named only where the DNA matches it firmly. Rows may omit the clone size; those that give it use once, few, many or a size class.

.,TRBD1,TRBV25-1,TRBJ2-2,CASSGDRGYTGELFF,TGTGCCAGCAGCGGGGACAGGGGGTACACCGGGGAGCTGTTTTTT
.,TRBD1,TRBV19,TRBJ2-6,CATSGGGGANVLTF,TGTGCCACCTCAGGGGGCGGTGGGGCCAACGTCCTGACTTTC
.,.,TRBV21-1,TRBJ1-1,CASSKGRLEAFF,TGTGCCAGCAGCAAAGGGCGGTTAGAAGCTTTCTTT
.,.,TRBV12-3/TRBV12-4,TRBJ1-1,CASSLENTEAFF,TGTGCCAGCAGCCTAGAGAACACTGAAGCTTTCTTT
.,TRBD1,TRBV9,TRBJ1-4,CASSAGTGGAGNEKLFF,TGTGCCAGCAGCGCCGGGACAGGGGGCGCCGGTAATGAAAAACTGTTTTTT
once,.,TRBV30,TRBJ1-2,CAWTLLANYGYTF,TGTGCCTGGACGTTGTTAGCGAACTATGGCTACACCTTC
.,TRBD2,TRBV5-4,TRBJ2-5,CASSPGGQETQYF,TGTGCCAGCAGCCCCGGGGGGCAAGAGACCCAGTACTTC
few,TRBD1,TRBV19,TRBJ1-6,CASSIGDRGPPLHF,TGTGCCAGTAGTATAGGGGACAGGGGGCCACCCCTCCACTTT
.,.,TRBV7-9,TRBJ1-6,CASSPGRGETYNSPLHF,TGTGCCAGCAGCCCGGGCAGGGGAGAGACCTATAATTCACCCCTCCACTTT
.,TRBD1,TRBV5-3,TRBJ2-7,CARSSPGQGVFRLTYEQYF,TGTGCCAGAAGCTCGCCGGGACAGGGTGTATTTCGCCTGACCTACGAGCAGTACTTC
.,TRBD1,TRBV6-1,TRBJ1-3,CASSEGTGSSGNTIYF,TGTGCCAGCAGTGAGGGGACAGGTAGTTCTGGAAACACCATATATTTT
.,.,TRBV7-9,TRBJ1-1,CASSWGGGTEAFF,TGTGCCAGCAGCTGGGGCGGGGGGACTGAAGCTTTCTTT
.,.,TRBV10-3,TRBJ1-2,CAISESPSRLANYGYTF,TGTGCCATCAGTGAGTCGCCGAGTCGGTTAGCTAACTATGGCTACACCTTC
.,.,TRBV21-1,TRBJ2-7,CAPKEGAENYEQYF,TGTGCCCCTAAGGAGGGGGCGGAGAACTACGAGCAGTACTTC
.,TRBD1,TRBV19,TRBJ2-3,CASSRAGGVGTDTQYF,TGTGCCAGTAGTCGGGCAGGGGGCGTTGGGACAGATACGCAGTATTTT
.,TRBD1,TRBV18,TRBJ1-4,CASSRTTFQQGLELFF,TGTGCCAGCTCACGCACCACGTTTCAACAGGGGTTGGAACTGTTTTTT
.,TRBD2,TRBV5-4,TRBJ2-5,CASSLDPAGGPETQYF,TGTGCCAGCAGCTTGGATCCCGCGGGGGGGCCGGAGACCCAGTACTTC
once,.,TRBV5-6,TRBJ2-2,CASSLVVGVGTGELFF,TGTGCCAGCAGCTTGGTGGTAGGGGTCGGAACCGGGGAGCTGTTTTTT
.,.,TRBV12-5,TRBJ1-1,CASGLVLGRANTEAFF,TGTGCTAGTGGTTTGGTACTTGGCAGGGCGAACACTGAAGCTTTCTTT
.,TRBD1,TRBV12-5,TRBJ2-2,CASGAGTGFTGELFF,TGTGCTAGTGGCGCCGGGACAGGGTTCACCGGGGAGCTGTTTTTT
.,TRBD1,TRBV5-1,TRBJ1-2,CASSLAADRVPLYGYTF,TGCGCCAGCAGCTTGGCCGCTGACAGGGTCCCCCTCTATGGCTACACCTTC
.,TRBD1,TRBV7-3,TRBJ2-3,CASSPTGGENTQYF,TGTGCCAGCAGCCCGACAGGGGGAGAAAATACGCAGTATTTT
.,TRBD1,TRBV5-4,TRBJ2-1,CASSLMGQGSYNEQFF,TGTGCCAGCAGCCTAATGGGACAGGGGTCCTACAATGAGCAGTTCTTC
few,.,TRBV5-1,TRBJ2-7,CASSLPAGLRQYF,TGCGCCAGCAGCTTGCCCGCGGGGCTAAGGCAGTACTTC
once,.,TRBV19,TRBJ1-5,CASSRHLSNQPQHF,TGTGCCAGTAGTCGACACCTTAGCAATCAGCCCCAGCATTTT